Each of the 10 T cell receptor beta chains below was sequenced from the same sample in a study of blood T cell repertoires in COVID-19. Method: immunoSEQ multiplex PCR; TCRdb's copy keeps in-frame clones and lacks some. The sample includes around 63,000 clones, around 81% seen only once; the top ten take under 30%. The specimen was peripheral blood. Receptor source: a woman aged 80 or older with active or convalescent COVID-19.

This clone is a singleton in its sample. The chain has TRBV7-6 and TRBJ2-7, with D perhaps TRBD2 (5 bases). V shed 5 bases and J shed 1 base, with 12 bases lying between them. This CDR3 comprises 14 residues. Germline values: CDR1 SGHVS, CDR2 FNYEAQ. CDR3 amino acids: CASSSFGDSYEQYF. CDR3 sequence (DNA): TGTGCCAGCAGCAGCTTCGGGGATTCCTACGAGCAGTACTTC.

The chain carries TRBV3-1 (or the pseudogene TRBV3-2) and TRBJ2-3; TRBD2 agrees at 7 bases. The germline V gene has CDR1 LGHDT and CDR2 YNNKEL (reference sequence). This CDR3 contains 11 residues. This CDR3 is CCAGDTDTQYF. CDR3 coding DNA: TGTTGTGCGGGGGACACAGATACGCAGTATTTT.

The rearrangement uses TRBV10-3 and TRBJ2-1; D is unresolved. Germline CDR1 and CDR2: ENHRY and SYGVKD. The CDR3 has 15 residues. V shed 3 bases and J shed 6 bases, with 15 bases lying between them. The CDR3 nucleotides are TGTGCCATCAGTGACCCCATAGGTTCAGGCAATGAGCAGTTCTTC. This encodes CAISDPIGSGNEQFF.

The chain links TRBV25-1 to TRBJ2-7; D is possibly TRBD2 (7 bases). V was clipped by 4 bases and J by 6 bases, with 16 bases between them. CDR1 and CDR2 from the germline V gene are MGHDK and SYGVNS. CDR3 length equals 14 residues. As DNA, the CDR3 is TGTGCCAGCAGTGTTAGGGGGGGAATCGGCGAGCAGTACTTC. This translates into CASSVRGGIGEQYF.

The chain has TRBV13 and TRBJ2-7; perhaps TRBD2 as D (6 bases). The CDR3 consists of 16 residues. CDR1 and CDR2 from the germline V gene are PRHDT and FYEKMQ (reference sequence). V was trimmed by 2 bases and J by 1 base, leaving 15 bases between them. CDR3 in amino acids: CASSLSGQGRSYEQYF. The CDR3 DNA reads as TGTGCCAGCAGCTTAAGCGGGCAGGGTAGATCCTACGAGCAGTACTTC.

The J gene is TRBJ2-3, the V gene TRBV10-1; 8 nucleotides match TRBD2. There are 13 residues in the CDR3. Per germline, CDR1 WNHNN and CDR2 SYGVQD (reference sequence). J was trimmed by 4 bases and V by 5 bases; bases with no gene match: 2. Here the CDR3 reads CASSPAGADTQYF. Written as DNA, the CDR3 is TGCGCCAGCAGTCCAGCGGGGGCAGATACGCAGTATTTT.

V gene TRBV28 combines with J gene TRBJ1-5; D not certain. The ends were cut back, 5 bases at V and 6 bases at J, with 14 bases in the middle. The V gene's germline CDR1 is MDHEN and CDR2 SYDVKM. There are 14 residues in the CDR3. The CDR3 here is CASSKSGGIQPQHF. As DNA, the CDR3 is TGTGCCAGCAGTAAATCAGGAGGTATTCAGCCCCAGCATTTT.

The rearrangement links TRBV6-4 to TRBJ1-6; D is undetermined. Germline V CDR1 and CDR2: MRHNA, SNTAGT. The CDR3 is made up of 14 amino acids. Trimming left V 2 bases short and J 11 bases short, with 13 bases between. The CDR3 loop is CASSDHEGSTPLHF. The CDR3 DNA is TGTGCCAGCAGTGACCACGAGGGATCGACACCCCTCCACTTT.

This clone is labeled as medium-sized. Within the sample, other DNA sequences also encode this same CDR3. The chain uses TRBV2 and TRBJ2-7; 7 nucleotides match TRBD1. The CDR3 extends over 15 amino acids. The J segment lost 3 bases and the V segment lost 3 bases, leaving 8 bases of the junction unmatched. CDR1 and CDR2 (germline): SNHLY, FYNNEI. This CDR3 is CASSEENRGNYEQYF. The CDR3 nucleotides are TGTGCCAGCAGTGAGGAGAACAGGGGAAACTACGAGCAGTACTTC.

This clone was recorded a few times. In DNA, the CDR3 is TGTGCCAGCAGCTACAATAGCGGGGGGGCGGACGAGCAGTACTTC. Protein: CASSYNSGGADEQYF. J is TRBJ2-7 and V is TRBV11-2; 11 positions match TRBD2. The CDR3 loop spans 15 amino acids. CDR1 SGHAT and CDR2 FQNNGV come from the germline V gene. V was pared by 4 bases and J by 5 bases, with 7 bases of the junction left unmatched. The complete variable domain, with remaining parts taken from reference TRBV11-2 and TRBJ2-7, reads EAGVAQSPRYKIIEKRQSVAFWCNPISGHATLYWYQQILGQGPKLLIQFQNNGVVDDSQLPKDRFSAERLKGVDSTLKIQPAKLEDSAVYLCASSYNSGGADEQYFGPGTRLTVT.